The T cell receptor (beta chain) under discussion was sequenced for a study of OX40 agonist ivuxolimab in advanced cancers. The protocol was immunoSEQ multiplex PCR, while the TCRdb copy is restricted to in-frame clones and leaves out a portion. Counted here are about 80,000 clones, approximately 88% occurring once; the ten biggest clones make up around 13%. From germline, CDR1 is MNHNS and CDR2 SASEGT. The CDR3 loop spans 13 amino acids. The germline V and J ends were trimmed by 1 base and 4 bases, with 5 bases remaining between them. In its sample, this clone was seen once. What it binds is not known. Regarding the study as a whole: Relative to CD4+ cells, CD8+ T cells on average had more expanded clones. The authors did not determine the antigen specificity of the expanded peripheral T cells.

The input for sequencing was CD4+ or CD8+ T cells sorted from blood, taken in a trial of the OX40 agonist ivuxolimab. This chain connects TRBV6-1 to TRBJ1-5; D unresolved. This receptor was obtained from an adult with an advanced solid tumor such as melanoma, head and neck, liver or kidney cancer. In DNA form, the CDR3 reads TGTGCCAGCAGTGAAGGGCCTAATCAGCCCCAGCATTTT. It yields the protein CASSEGPNQPQHF.